The clone carrying this T cell receptor beta chain appeared once. Its specificity is unknown. At the DNA level, this CDR3 is encoded by other sequences in the same sample as well. Trimming pared 6 bases from V and 8 bases from J, leaving 14 bases between. CDR1 and CDR2 from the germline V gene are MDHEN and SYDVKM. This CDR3 comprises 13 residues. The PCR used 60 Vbeta and 13 Jbeta primers. Clones were read by immunoSEQ multiplex PCR, and TCRdb kept only the in-frame ones, dropping some. Of 150,000 to 200,000 clones in the sample, around 75% were seen once. This record comes from a study of cytomegalovirus exposure and HLA in healthy donors. Study results and limitations: An observed cluster of highly shared sequence variants was recorded as a likely sequencing artifact. Prior analysis indicated that the majority of TCR beta V segments exhibited productivity approximately 87% or approximately 30% of the time. In a later analysis, a genetic analysis reported fewer productive-TCR N-insertions in an Asian-associated ancestry cluster than the cohort average.

The rearrangement uses TRBV28 and TRBJ2-1; weak D call: TRBD1 (6 bases). Sequencing used PBMCs. This TCR derives from a male donor in good health and CMV-seronegative. The CDR3 here is CASSSPEGDEQFF. CDR3 DNA: TGTGCCAGCAGCTCCCCCGAGGGGGATGAGCAGTTCTTC.